The 3 T cell receptor beta chains reported below all come from one sample, sequenced in a study of CD8+ T cells in alopecia areata. cDNA prepared by RNA extraction and subsequent reverse transcription served as the template for sequencing. TCRdb's table, derived via immunoSEQ multiplex PCR, lists solely in-frame clones and lacks some. This table has roughly 100,000 clones, around 60% appearing once. Treatment indicated: oral pan-JAK inhibitor, 5-10 mg twice daily. Here the sequenced sample was CD8+ T cells sorted from blood, taken at week 4, from a patient treated with tofacitinib. The receptors were gathered from a human donor with alopecia areata.

The chain employs TRBV19 and TRBJ2-7; tentatively, D is TRBD1 or TRBD2 (5 bases each). Germline CDR1 LNHDA, CDR2 SQIVND (reference sequence). The CDR3 extends over 13 amino acids. The V end was cut by 5 bases, the J end by 3 bases, with 11 bases between. DNA for the CDR3: TGTGCCAGTAGTCCCGGGGCCCACTACGAGCAGTACTTC. Translation: CASSPGAHYEQYF.

The chain has TRBV7-9 and TRBJ1-2; D ambiguous. The CDR3 is 14 amino acids. The germline gives CDR1 SEHNR, CDR2 FQNEAQ (reference sequence). The germline V and J ends were trimmed by 4 bases and 8 bases, with 17 bases remaining between them. CDR3 sequence (DNA): TGTGCCAGCAGCTCCTCCGGACGGACGGGCGGCTACACCTTC. It is translated as CASSSSGRTGGYTF.

The chain uses TRBV9 and TRBJ1-1; D not certain. Germline V gene data show CDR1 as SGDLS and CDR2 as YYNGEE. Trimming cost V 0 bases and J 4 bases, with 13 bases left between them. The length of the CDR3 is 15 residues. DNA for the CDR3: TGTGCCAGCAGCGTAGTTCGGGCGGTGAGCACTGAAGCTTTCTTT. Translating it yields CASSVVRAVSTEAFF.